The 26 T cell receptor beta chains listed next were all sequenced from one sample in a study of response to subunit inactivated influenza vaccine. MiXCR, run by TCRdb on the RT-PCR reads, gives a single entry per CDR3 protein. The sample holds more than 700,000 distinct CDR3 sequences, about 20% seen once. Sequenced material: PBMCs from blood, taken around 5 days after vaccination. Receptors originate from a man in his fifties who received an inactivated influenza vaccine.

In its sample, this clonotype was seen a few times. The chain employs TRBV27 and TRBJ2-3, with a weak D call TRBD2 (6 bases). The length of the CDR3 is 14 residues. Germline V lookup: CDR1 MNHEY, CDR2 SMNVEV (reference sequence). V was trimmed by 6 bases and J by 4 bases, leaving 14 bases between them. The CDR3 nucleotides are TGTGCCAGCAGCCCCGGATGGGGGGCAGATACGCAGTATTTT. Residues: CASSPGWGADTQYF.

This clonotype was recorded a few times. The chain joins TRBV19 to TRBJ2-2; TRBD2 agrees at 7 bases. Germline CDR1 reads LNHDA; CDR2 reads SQIVND (reference sequence). This CDR3 has 15 amino acids. After removal of 3 bases from V and 7 bases from J, the junction contained 8 bases not matched to a gene. The CDR3 coding sequence is TGTGCCAGTAGTATCCGGGACTACGGCAGCGGGGAGCTGTTTTTT. It translates to CASSIRDYGSGELFF. Looking up the rest from reference TRBV19 and TRBJ2-2 gives the full variable domain: DGGITQSPKYLFRKEGQNVTLSCEQNLNHDAMYWYRQDPGQGLRLIYYSQIVNDFQKGDIAEGYSVSREKKESFPLTVTSAQKNPTAFYLCASSIRDYGSGELFFGEGSRLTVL.

The gene calls are TRBV9 and TRBJ2-5, with D perhaps given as TRBD1 or TRBD2 (6 bases each). CDR3 length equals 17 residues. Deletions cut 0 bases from V and 5 bases from J, with 20 bases between. Germline CDR1 is SGDLS and CDR2 is YYNGEE. CDR3 residues: CASSVGRRPGAGETQYF. The CDR3 DNA is TGTGCCAGCAGCGTAGGTCGTCGTCCGGGGGCCGGGGAGACCCAGTACTTC.

In its sample, this clonotype was seen many times. The chain is built from TRBV5-5 and TRBJ1-4, with D perhaps matching TRBD1 (5 bases). Per germline, CDR1 SGHKS and CDR2 YYEKEE (reference sequence). This CDR3 contains 14 residues. The V and J ends lost 4 bases and 4 bases respectively, with 11 bases between them. CDR3 in amino acids: CASSRGRDNEKLFF. The DNA for the CDR3 is TGTGCCAGCAGCCGGGGCAGGGATAATGAAAAACTGTTTTTT.

This clonotype came up a few times. V usage is TRBV7-9 and J usage is TRBJ2-1, with 13 bases matching TRBD2. Unmatched junction bases numbered 12, after V lost 5 bases and J lost 8 bases. This CDR3 region has 17 residues. In germline, CDR1 is SEHNR, CDR2 FQNEAQ (reference sequence). DNA of the CDR3: TGTGCCAGCAGCCCTAGGGGGGGGACTAGCGGGAACTATGAGCAGTTCTTC. This codes for CASSPRGGTSGNYEQFF.

This clonotype was observed a handful of times. The CDR3 sequence: CASSLEGPLSNQPQHF. The CDR3 DNA is TGTGCCAGCAGCTTAGAGGGGCCGCTAAGCAATCAGCCCCAGCATTTT. The gene calls are TRBV7-9 and TRBJ1-5, with a tentative D call TRBD1 (5 bases). The germline gives CDR1 SEHNR, CDR2 FQNEAQ (reference sequence). The CDR3 has 16 amino acids. The V gene lost 1 base and the J gene lost 1 base, with 11 bases spanning the gap.

The rearrangement links TRBV12-3 or TRBV12-4 to TRBJ2-1; D might be TRBD2 (6 bases). The CDR3 totals 12 residues. V was clipped by 4 bases and J by 15 bases, with 16 bases between them. CDR3 in amino acids: CASSSHGGILFF. The CDR3 DNA reads as TGTGCCAGCAGTTCGCATGGGGGGATTCTGTTCTTC.

V usage is TRBV15 and J usage is TRBJ2-2, with no clear D. V was cut by 3 bases and J by 10 bases, with 12 bases left in between. CDR1 is LNHNV and CDR2 is YYDKDF in the germline V gene (reference sequence). The CDR3 runs to 13 residues. The CDR3 DNA reads as TGTGCCACCAGCAGCAACTATAACAAGGAGCTGTTTTTT. It specifies CATSSNYNKELFF.

This clonotype has just one count. This rearrangement joins TRBV28 to TRBJ1-5; perhaps TRBD1 as D (6 bases). This CDR3 contains 17 residues. Germline lookup yields CDR1 MDHEN and CDR2 SYDVKM. Trimming left V 2 bases short and J 4 bases short, with 18 bases between. The CDR3 coding sequence is TGTGCCAGCAGTTTAACCCTACGGGCGGGGGCGAATCAGCCCCAGCATTTT. Its translation: CASSLTLRAGANQPQHF. Full variable domain (remainder filled in from reference TRBV28 and TRBJ1-5): DVKVTQSSRYLVKRTGEKVFLECVQDMDHENMFWYRQDPGLGLRLIYFSYDVKMKEKGDIPEGYSVSREKKERFSLILESASTNQTSMYLCASSLTLRAGANQPQHFGDGTRLSIL.

J is TRBJ2-1 and V is TRBV20-1; D is perhaps TRBD1 or TRBD2 (5 bases each). The germline gives CDR1 DFQATT, CDR2 SNEGSKA (reference sequence). With 3 bases removed from V and 4 bases from J, the gap between germline ends came to 10 bases. The CDR3 has 13 amino acids. The CDR3 DNA sequence: TGCAGTGCTAGGAGGGACGTTTACAATGAGCAGTTCTTC. Translated, it gives CSARRDVYNEQFF.

V is TRBV7-9 and J is TRBJ2-1, with 8 bases that match TRBD2. The CDR3 contains 15 residues. In germline, CDR1 is SEHNR, CDR2 FQNEAQ (reference sequence). The junction had 7 bases not matched to a gene; V was cut back by 4 bases and J by 5 bases. CDR3 DNA: TGTGCCAGCAGCTCTGCGGGGGGCCGAAACAATGAGCAGTTCTTC. Protein: CASSSAGGRNNEQFF.

The chain combines TRBV4-2 with TRBJ2-7; 11 positions match TRBD1. The CDR3 is 15 amino acids. Trimming took 0 bases from V and 4 from J; bases not matched to a gene: 2. Germline V CDR1 and CDR2: LGHNA, YNFKEQ. The CDR3 sequence: CASSQEGDRGYEQYF. CDR3 bases: TGTGCCAGCAGCCAAGAAGGGGACAGGGGGTACGAGCAGTACTTC.

Comment on this clonotype: The junction departs from germline at one end; a sequencing error may be responsible. The V and J genes are TRBV4-3 and TRBJ1-4; unclear D gene. The germline CDR1 and CDR2 sequences are LGHNA and YSLEER. The CDR3 length is 13 residues. The CDR3 loop reads CVSSQDWDEKLFF. The CDR3, as DNA: TGCGTCAGCAGCCAAGACTGGGATGAAAAACTGTTTTTT.

This clonotype was recorded once. The chain has TRBV4-2 and TRBJ2-3, with a tentative D call TRBD2 (7 bases). The CDR3 runs 19 residues. The germline gives CDR1 LGHNA, CDR2 YNFKEQ. V shed 2 bases and J shed 5 bases, with 26 bases lying between them. This chain's CDR3 is CASSQIQGAGAIRRDTQYF. CDR3 coding DNA: TGTGCCAGCAGCCAAATACAGGGCGCGGGGGCCATACGTAGAGATACGCAGTATTTT.

The rearrangement joins TRBV9 to TRBJ1-1; no clear D gene. This CDR3 region has 15 residues. V lost 4 bases to trimming and J lost 1 base, with 14 bases between them. Germline CDR1 SGDLS, CDR2 YYNGEE. The CDR3 spells CASSLRTEENTEAFF. The CDR3 coding sequence is TGTGCCAGCAGCTTACGGACGGAAGAGAACACTGAAGCTTTCTTT.

The chain employs TRBV6-5 and TRBJ2-4; 11 bases line up with TRBD1. With 0 bases clipped from V and 8 bases from J, the junction kept 3 bases outside the gene matches. This CDR3 comprises 15 residues. CDR1 is MNHEY and CDR2 is SVGAGI in the germline V gene. CDR3 sequence (DNA): TGTGCCAGCAGTTACTCCGGGACAGGGGGATACATTCAGTACTTC. Translating gives CASSYSGTGGYIQYF.

V is TRBV13 and J is TRBJ2-5; TRBD2 matches 9 bases. This CDR3 has 16 amino acids. Germline lookup yields CDR1 PRHDT and CDR2 FYEKMQ (reference sequence). J was trimmed by 3 bases and V by 1 base; bases with no gene match: 6. As DNA, the CDR3 is TGTGCCAGCAGCTTAGAACCTTTAGCGGGAGAAGAGACCCAGTACTTC. Translating gives CASSLEPLAGEETQYF.

The V and J genes are TRBV7-8 and TRBJ1-1, with D possibly being TRBD1 (5 bases). V lost 5 bases, J lost 3 bases, and 16 bases lay in between. This CDR3 is 15 amino acids long. Germline V CDR1 and CDR2: SGHVS, FQNEAQ. In DNA form, the CDR3 reads TGTGCCAGCAGCATATTCTCCGGGACGGACACTGAAGCTTTCTTT. Its translation: CASSIFSGTDTEAFF.

This clonotype was counted many times. The chain links TRBV5-6 to TRBJ2-5; D gene unclear. Germline lookup yields CDR1 SGHDT and CDR2 YYEEEE. The V and J ends lost 1 base and 5 bases respectively, with 9 bases between them. The CDR3 contains 13 residues. CDR3 residues: CASSLILGETQYF. CDR3 DNA: TGTGCCAGCAGCTTGATTCTCGGGGAGACCCAGTACTTC.

This clonotype showed up just a few times. The chain carries TRBV20-1 and TRBJ2-1; D is perhaps TRBD2 (6 bases). With 3 bases removed from V and 4 bases from J, the gap between germline ends came to 13 bases. The germline gives CDR1 DFQATT, CDR2 SNEGSKA (reference sequence). CDR3 size: 14 residues. For the CDR3, the DNA is TGCAGTGCTAGGGACCGGACTACTTACAATGAGCAGTTCTTC. Amino acid sequence: CSARDRTTYNEQFF.

The chain links TRBV7-9 to TRBJ1-2; no clear D. Germline CDR1 is SEHNR and CDR2 is FQNEAQ (reference sequence). Trimming cost V 5 bases and J 1 base, with 11 bases left between them. This CDR3 is built from 14 residues. CDR3 coding DNA: TGTGCCAGCAGCCAGCTAGGGAGTAACTATGGCTACACCTTC. This encodes CASSQLGSNYGYTF.

In this sample, this clonotype turned up many times. This chain links TRBV29-1 with TRBJ2-1; D is unclear. CDR3 length equals 12 residues. Trimming took off 2 bases at V and 7 bases at J, with 9 bases between the two ends. Germline lookup yields CDR1 SQVTM and CDR2 ANQGSEA. CDR3 in DNA: TGCAGCGTTGAACTAGGGTATAATGAGCAGTTCTTC. It encodes CSVELGYNEQFF.

The chain joins TRBV7-9 to TRBJ2-2; D may be TRBD1 (5 bases). V lost 1 base, J lost 6 bases, and 12 bases lay in between. This CDR3 has 15 amino acids. Germline V gene lookup returns CDR1 SEHNR and CDR2 FQNEAQ (reference sequence). The CDR3 here is CASSLVGRVAGELFF. DNA of the CDR3: TGTGCCAGCAGCTTAGTTGGCAGGGTGGCCGGGGAGCTGTTTTTT.

The sample holds a few counts of this clonotype. The CDR3 protein is CASTPILPNEQFF. CDR3 nucleotides: TGTGCCAGCACCCCAATCCTCCCGAATGAGCAGTTCTTC. The rearrangement joins TRBV11-2 to TRBJ2-1; D gene ambiguous. Trimming removed 7 bases at V and 7 bases at J, with 14 bases between. Per germline, CDR1 SGHAT and CDR2 FQNNGV. The CDR3 has 13 amino acids.

This clonotype was seen only a few times. The rearrangement links TRBV13 to TRBJ2-3, with D perhaps being TRBD1 or TRBD2 (8 bases each). The CDR3 is 16 amino acids. CDR1 and CDR2 (germline): PRHDT, FYEKMQ (reference sequence). V shed 5 bases and J shed 2 bases, with 17 bases lying between them. The CDR3 DNA reads as TGTGCCAGCAGCCCAGGGGGCGGGGGGCACACAGATACGCAGTATTTT. This encodes CASSPGGGGHTDTQYF. The variable domain in full, completed from reference TRBV13 and TRBJ2-3, reads AAGVIQSPRHLIKEKRETATLKCYPIPRHDTVYWYQQGPGQDPQFLISFYEKMQSDKGSIPDRFSAQQFSDYHSELNMSSLELGDSALYFCASSPGGGGHTDTQYFGPGTRLTVL.

This clonotype was counted between two and nine times. The rearrangement joins TRBV25-1 to TRBJ2-1; D not certain. CDR1 and CDR2 (germline): MGHDK, SYGVNS. The germline V and J ends were trimmed by 4 bases and 7 bases, with 5 bases remaining between them. The CDR3 spans 11 residues. CDR3 in DNA: TGTGCCAGCAGTGGGTGGAATGAGCAGTTCTTC. Translating gives CASSGWNEQFF. The full variable domain, with the rest looked up from reference TRBV25-1 and TRBJ2-1, is EADIYQTPRYLVIGTGKKITLECSQTMGHDKMYWYQQDPGMELHLIHYSYGVNSTEKGDLSSESTVSRIRTEHFPLTLESARPSHTSQYLCASSGWNEQFFGPGTRLTVL.